A single sample is the source of the 26 T cell receptor beta chains below, sequenced in a study of CD8 T cells in ankylosing spondylitis. Overall study results and limits: A motif in TCR beta, a set of eight highly homologous variants, appeared characteristic of ankylosing spondylitis blood.

Antigens of these TCRs are unknown. TCRdb re-analysed the 5' RACE reads in MiXCR, keeping a single row per CDR3 protein. The sample records 390,000 or so distinct CDR3 sequences, around 22% being singletons. Sequencing input: blood, either unsorted or a sorted T cell fraction (not recorded which). These receptors originate from a male donor with ankylosing spondylitis.

This clonotype was detected only a few times. The chain is built from TRBV4-1 and TRBJ2-5; D is perhaps TRBD1 or TRBD2 (5 bases each). CDR1 is MGHRA and CDR2 is YSYEKL in the germline V gene. V dropped 5 bases and J dropped 0 bases, with 22 bases sitting between them. The CDR3 has 18 residues. The CDR3 reads CASSAGTSGTADQETQYF. In DNA, the CDR3 is TGCGCCAGCAGCGCCGGGACCAGTGGGACCGCAGACCAAGAGACCCAGTACTTC.

V gene TRBV7-9 combines with J gene TRBJ2-3, with D perhaps given as TRBD1 or TRBD2 (7 bases each). This CDR3 has 16 residues. Germline V gene lookup returns CDR1 SEHNR and CDR2 FQNEAQ (reference sequence). V lost 5 bases to trimming and J lost 2 bases, with 17 bases between them. CDR3 in amino acids: CASSPRGAGDTDTQYF. CDR3 in DNA: TGTGCCAGCAGCCCCAGGGGGGCGGGGGACACAGATACGCAGTATTTT.

The V call is TRBV28, the J call TRBJ2-1; 10 bases agree with TRBD2. The CDR3 sequence is 15 residues long. The germline gives CDR1 MDHEN, CDR2 SYDVKM. V shed 7 bases and J 4 bases; nucleotides not matched to a gene: 7. The CDR3: CASIPLAGGYNEQFF. CDR3 DNA sequence: TGTGCCAGCATCCCGTTAGCGGGAGGTTACAATGAGCAGTTCTTC.

This clonotype was seen a few times. This sequence joins TRBV3-1 and TRBJ2-1; 9 bases map to TRBD2. Per germline, CDR1 LGHDT and CDR2 YNNKEL (reference sequence). The CDR3 has 15 amino acids. V was clipped by 6 bases and J by 4 bases; unmatched bases: 7. CDR3 region: CASRGGTSGYNEQFF. CDR3 sequence (DNA): TGTGCCAGCAGGGGGGGTACTAGCGGGTACAATGAGCAGTTCTTC.

This clonotype was picked up a small number of times. This chain connects TRBV6-1 to TRBJ1-1; possibly TRBD1 for D (6 bases). Trimming took 2 bases from V and 6 from J, leaving 13 bases between them. The germline CDR1 and CDR2 sequences are MNHNS and SASEGT. The CDR3 is made up of 14 amino acids. The CDR3 here is CASSERVDRSEAFF. Written as DNA, the CDR3 is TGTGCCAGCAGTGAACGGGTGGACAGATCTGAAGCTTTCTTT.

This clonotype was observed a few times. The chain carries TRBV7-3 and TRBJ2-1; D call uncertain. V was shortened by 2 bases and J by 2 bases, with 10 bases between the two germline ends. Germline-derived CDR1 and CDR2 are SGHTA and FQGTGA. The CDR3 totals 15 residues. CDR3 DNA: TGTGCCAGCAGCTTAGACGGAAACACCTACAATGAGCAGTTCTTC. Protein product: CASSLDGNTYNEQFF.

The chain carries TRBV28 and TRBJ1-6, with D tentatively TRBD1 (6 bases). Germline CDR1 is MDHEN and CDR2 is SYDVKM. With 6 bases removed from V and 7 bases from J, the gap between germline ends came to 19 bases. CDR3 length: 16 amino acids. The CDR3 DNA sequence: TGTGCCAGCAGCCGGTCGGGCGGGGGCGCAAATTCACCCCTCCACTTT. Its protein is CASSRSGGGANSPLHF.

In this sample, this clonotype turned up many times. The gene calls are TRBV20-1 and TRBJ1-5; D unresolved. The V gene's germline CDR1 is DFQATT and CDR2 SNEGSKA (reference sequence). V shed 7 bases and J shed 3 bases, with 13 bases lying between them. This CDR3 region has 13 residues. The CDR3 nucleotides are TGCAGTGGAAATGGGCCGTTCAATCAGCCCCAGCATTTT. This gives the protein CSGNGPFNQPQHF.

This clonotype was detected a few times. The genes are TRBV7-9 and TRBJ2-3, with a possible D match to TRBD2 (6 bases). Germline-derived CDR1 and CDR2 are SEHNR and FQNEAQ (reference sequence). V lost 3 bases, J lost 3 bases, and 10 bases lay in between. The CDR3 runs 14 residues. The CDR3 DNA is TGTGCCAGCAGCTTGGGTGGGAGGACAGATACGCAGTATTTT. Its translation: CASSLGGRTDTQYF.

The J gene is TRBJ1-5, the V gene TRBV7-6, with a weak D call TRBD1 (5 bases). The CDR3 runs 14 residues. V lost 0 bases to trimming and J lost 6 bases, with 9 bases between them. Germline CDR1 reads SGHVS; CDR2 reads FNYEAQ. CDR3 protein: CASSLAGTSQPQHF. CDR3 DNA sequence: TGTGCCAGCAGCTTAGCAGGGACGAGTCAGCCCCAGCATTTT.

V is TRBV12-3 or TRBV12-4 and J is TRBJ2-5; a weak D match, TRBD1 (5 bases). The CDR3 length is 14 residues. Trimming removed 1 base at V and 2 bases at J, with 8 bases between. In nucleotides, the CDR3 is TGTGCCAGCAGTTTAGGGACATCACAAGAGACCCAGTACTTC. This encodes CASSLGTSQETQYF.

This clonotype was counted only a few times. The V call is TRBV7-9, the J call TRBJ2-7, with 9 bases lining up with TRBD1. The CDR3 totals 16 residues. V was pared by 4 bases and J by 6 bases, with 13 bases of the junction left unmatched. Germline V gene data show CDR1 as SEHNR and CDR2 as FQNEAQ (reference sequence). Written as DNA, the CDR3 is TGTGCCAGCAGCTCTGCTAGAGGACAGGGGTCTCTCGAGCAGTACTTC. Amino acids: CASSSARGQGSLEQYF.

The chain employs TRBV30 and TRBJ1-2; D gene uncertain. The V end lost 3 bases, the J end lost 2 bases, and 16 bases lay between the germline ends. The CDR3 is 15 amino acids. Germline V gene sequence: CDR1 GTSNPN, CDR2 SVGIG (reference sequence). CDR3 nucleotide sequence: TGTGCCTGGAGGGCGGACCGCCAAAGCAACTATGGCTACACCTTC. Amino acids: CAWRADRQSNYGYTF.

This clonotype turned up a few times. This chain links TRBV6-1 with TRBJ1-1; 9 nucleotides align to TRBD1. V trimming: 5 bases; J trimming: 5 bases; junction bases outside the gene matches: 9. The length of the CDR3 is 15 residues. Germline V lookup: CDR1 MNHNS, CDR2 SASEGT. The CDR3 DNA is TGTGCCAGCAGTCCCCACACGGACAGGGGTACTGAAGCTTTCTTT. It encodes CASSPHTDRGTEAFF.

This clonotype was found a few times. V is TRBV12-3 or TRBV12-4 and J is TRBJ2-2, with a weak D call TRBD2 (5 bases). The CDR3 sequence is 15 residues long. The V end was cut by 7 bases, the J end by 6 bases, with 18 bases between. The CDR3 is CASTLRAGVPGELFF. The DNA for the CDR3 is TGTGCCAGCACCCTCCGGGCCGGGGTGCCCGGGGAGCTGTTTTTT.

This clonotype has a count of ten or more. The chain links TRBV10-3 to TRBJ1-1; no clear D. Germline values: CDR1 ENHRY, CDR2 SYGVKD. The CDR3 is 11 amino acids. Trimming removed 2 bases from V and 10 bases from J, with 8 bases in between. CDR3: CAISEQGRAFF. For the CDR3, the DNA is TGTGCCATCAGTGAGCAAGGAAGAGCTTTCTTT.

This chain uses TRBV3-1 with TRBJ2-1, with D hard to call. Germline lookup yields CDR1 LGHDT and CDR2 YNNKEL (reference sequence). This CDR3 has 13 residues. Trimming shortened V by 4 bases and J by 3 bases, and 7 bases separated the two germline ends. CDR3 bases: TGTGCCAGCAGCCCCTGGCGCTACAATGAGCAGTTCTTC. Its protein product is CASSPWRYNEQFF.

The V call is TRBV20-1, the J call TRBJ1-5; D remains ambiguous. Per the germline V gene, CDR1 is DFQATT and CDR2 is SNEGSKA (reference sequence). Trimming shortened V by 3 bases and J by 1 base, and 10 bases separated the two germline ends. This CDR3 comprises 14 residues. The CDR3 reads CSARGTTSNQPQHF. The CDR3 DNA reads as TGCAGTGCTAGGGGCACCACGAGCAATCAGCCCCAGCATTTT.

V is TRBV2 and J is TRBJ2-7; TRBD1 matches 7 bases. The CDR3 length is 15 residues. CDR1 and CDR2 from the germline V gene are SNHLY and FYNNEI. V lost 5 bases, J lost 0 bases, and 7 bases stayed unmatched. CDR3 DNA sequence: TGTGCCAGCAGTTCCTTGGGACAGCCCTCCTACGAGCAGTACTTC. Its protein product is CASSSLGQPSYEQYF.

This clonotype was counted between two and nine times. The chain uses TRBV19 and TRBJ1-5, with TRBD1 as a possible D gene (5 bases). Germline CDR1 reads LNHDA; CDR2 reads SQIVND (reference sequence). This CDR3 is 12 amino acids long. Deletions cut 5 bases from V and 11 bases from J, with 13 bases between. As DNA, the CDR3 is TGTGCCAGTAGTCTTGGGGGAGGGGCCCAGCATTTT. Residues: CASSLGGGAQHF.

The chain uses TRBV5-5 and TRBJ2-7; the match to TRBD2 covers 8 bases. The J segment lost 1 base and the V segment lost 0 bases, leaving 12 bases of the junction unmatched. Germline values: CDR1 SGHKS, CDR2 YYEKEE (reference sequence). This CDR3 contains 18 residues. The CDR3 DNA follows: TGTGCCAGCAGCTTGGGCCAGCCGAGCGGGAGTCCATCCTACGAGCAGTACTTC. This encodes CASSLGQPSGSPSYEQYF.

Only a few counts were recorded for this clonotype. The genes are TRBV20-1 and TRBJ2-5; 14 bases fit TRBD2. Germline V gene sequence: CDR1 DFQATT, CDR2 SNEGSKA (reference sequence). The V and J ends lost 2 bases and 9 bases, in that order; junction bases with no gene match: 8. The CDR3 totals 15 residues. CDR3 in DNA: TGCAGTGCTAGACCCGGGACTAGCGGGAGTACGGCCCAGTACTTC. This translates into CSARPGTSGSTAQYF.

This chain links TRBV3-1 with TRBJ2-7; 7 bases line up with TRBD2. Germline V gene lookup returns CDR1 LGHDT and CDR2 YNNKEL (reference sequence). There are 16 residues in the CDR3. V was pared by 0 bases and J by 0 bases, with 5 bases of the junction left unmatched. CDR3 sequence reads: CASSQDWGGSSYEQYF. The CDR3 nucleotides are TGTGCCAGCAGCCAAGATTGGGGCGGGAGCTCCTACGAGCAGTACTTC.

The genes are TRBV11-1 and TRBJ1-2, with TRBD1 as a possible D gene (5 bases). V lost 3 bases and J 6 bases, leaving 26 bases between the germline ends. Germline V gene lookup returns CDR1 SGHAT and CDR2 FQDESV (reference sequence). CDR3 length equals 18 residues. The CDR3 loop reads CASSFSPRKGPRRHGYTF. CDR3 DNA sequence: TGTGCCAGCAGCTTTAGTCCACGTAAGGGGCCTCGTAGGCATGGCTACACCTTC.

This clonotype showed up just once. The chain recombines TRBV10-3 with TRBJ2-2; 7 bases are shared with TRBD1. The CDR3 length is 17 residues. V lost 0 bases to trimming and J lost 0 bases; unmatched junction nucleotides: 4. The germline gives CDR1 ENHRY, CDR2 SYGVKD. The CDR3 coding sequence is TGTGCCATCAGTGAGTCTGGTCAGGGGGCGAACACCGGGGAGCTGTTTTTT. Protein: CAISESGQGANTGELFF.

This clonotype was seen more than once but under ten times. The chain combines TRBV9 with TRBJ2-2; 7 positions agree with TRBD2. CDR3 length: 15 residues. From germline, CDR1 is SGDLS and CDR2 YYNGEE. V lost 2 bases and J lost 6; bases outside the gene matches: 7. CDR3 nucleotides: TGTGCCAGCAGCGTGGAGGGACTACCAGCCGGGGAGCTGTTTTTT. This translates into CASSVEGLPAGELFF.